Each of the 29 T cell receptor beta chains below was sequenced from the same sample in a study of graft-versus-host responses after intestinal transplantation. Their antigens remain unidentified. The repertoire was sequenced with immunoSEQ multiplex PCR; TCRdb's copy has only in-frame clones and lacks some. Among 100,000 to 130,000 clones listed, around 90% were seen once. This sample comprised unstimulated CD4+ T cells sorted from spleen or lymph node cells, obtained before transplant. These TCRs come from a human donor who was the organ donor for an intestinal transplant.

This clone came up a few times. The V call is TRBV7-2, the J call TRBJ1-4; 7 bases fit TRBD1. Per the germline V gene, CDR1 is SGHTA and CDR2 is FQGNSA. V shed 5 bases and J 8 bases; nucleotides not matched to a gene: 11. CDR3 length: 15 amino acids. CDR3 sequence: CASSPLGQKEEKLFF. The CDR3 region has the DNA TGTGCCAGCAGCCCTTTGGGACAGAAGGAAGAAAAACTGTTTTTT.

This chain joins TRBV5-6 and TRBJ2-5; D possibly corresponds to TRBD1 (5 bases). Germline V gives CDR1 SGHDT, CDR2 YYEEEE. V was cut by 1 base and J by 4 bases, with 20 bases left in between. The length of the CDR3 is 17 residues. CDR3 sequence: CASSLRDRRLVTETQYF. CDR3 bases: TGTGCCAGCAGCTTGCGAGACAGAAGGTTGGTTACAGAGACCCAGTACTTC. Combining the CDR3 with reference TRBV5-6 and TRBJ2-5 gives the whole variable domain DAGVTQSPTHLIKTRGQQVTLRCSPKSGHDTVSWYQQALGQGPQFIFQYYEEEERQRGNFPDRFSGHQFPNYSSELNVNALLLGDSALYLCASSLRDRRLVTETQYFGPGTRLLVL.

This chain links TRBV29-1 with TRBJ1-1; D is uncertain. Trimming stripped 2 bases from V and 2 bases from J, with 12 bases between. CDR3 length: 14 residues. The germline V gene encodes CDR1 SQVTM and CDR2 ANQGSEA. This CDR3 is CSVERRTLNTEAFF. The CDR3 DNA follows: TGCAGCGTTGAACGAAGGACTTTAAACACTGAAGCTTTCTTT. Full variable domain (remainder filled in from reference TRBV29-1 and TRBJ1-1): SAVISQKPSRDICQRGTSLTIQCQVDSQVTMMFWYRQQPGQSLTLIATANQGSEATYESGFVIDKFPISRPNLTFSTLTVSNMSPEDSSIYLCSVERRTLNTEAFFGQGTRLTVV.

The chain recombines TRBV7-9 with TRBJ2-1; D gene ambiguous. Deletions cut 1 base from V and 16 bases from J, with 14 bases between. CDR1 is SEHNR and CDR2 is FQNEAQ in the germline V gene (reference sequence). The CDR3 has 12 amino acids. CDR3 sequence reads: CASSLDPPPPFF. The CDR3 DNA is TGTGCCAGCAGCTTAGATCCCCCTCCCCCTTTCTTC.

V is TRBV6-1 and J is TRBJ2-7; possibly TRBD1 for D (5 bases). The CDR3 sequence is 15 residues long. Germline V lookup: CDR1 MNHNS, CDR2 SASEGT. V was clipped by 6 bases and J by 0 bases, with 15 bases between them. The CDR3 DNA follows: TGTGCCAGCAGGCTCTCAGGACAAAGCTCCTACGAGCAGTACTTC. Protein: CASRLSGQSSYEQYF.

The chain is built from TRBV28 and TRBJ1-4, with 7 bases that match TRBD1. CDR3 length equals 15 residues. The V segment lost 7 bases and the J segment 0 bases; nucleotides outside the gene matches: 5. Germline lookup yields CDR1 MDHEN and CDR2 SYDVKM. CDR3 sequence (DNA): TGTGCCAGCAAAAACAGGGGCGCAACTAATGAAAAACTGTTTTTT. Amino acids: CASKNRGATNEKLFF.

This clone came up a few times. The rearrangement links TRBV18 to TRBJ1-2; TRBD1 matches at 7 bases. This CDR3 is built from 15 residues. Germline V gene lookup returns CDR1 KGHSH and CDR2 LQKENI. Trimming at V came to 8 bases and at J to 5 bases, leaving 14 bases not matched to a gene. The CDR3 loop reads CASDGERGLRYGYTF. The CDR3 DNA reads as TGTGCCAGCGACGGAGAAAGGGGGCTTAGGTATGGCTACACCTTC.

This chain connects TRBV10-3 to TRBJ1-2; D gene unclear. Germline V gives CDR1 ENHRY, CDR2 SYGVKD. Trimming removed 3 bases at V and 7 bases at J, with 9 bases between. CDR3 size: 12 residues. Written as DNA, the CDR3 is TGTGCCATCAGTGACAGGTTTGGTGGCTACACCTTC. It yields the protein CAISDRFGGYTF.

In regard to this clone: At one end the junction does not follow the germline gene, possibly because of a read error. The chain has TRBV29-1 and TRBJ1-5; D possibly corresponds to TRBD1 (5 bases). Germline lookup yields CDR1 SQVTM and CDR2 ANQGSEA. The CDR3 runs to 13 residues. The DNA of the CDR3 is TGCAGCGTAGAAGTGGGGGAAAATCAGCCCCAGCATTTT. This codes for CSVEVGENQPQHF.

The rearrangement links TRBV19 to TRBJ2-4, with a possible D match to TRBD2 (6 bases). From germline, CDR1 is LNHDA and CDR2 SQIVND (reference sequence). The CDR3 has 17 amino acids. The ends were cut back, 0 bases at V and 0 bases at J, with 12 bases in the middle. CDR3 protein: CASSIDSGQLAKNIQYF. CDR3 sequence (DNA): TGTGCCAGTAGTATAGACAGCGGGCAATTAGCCAAAAACATTCAGTACTTC.

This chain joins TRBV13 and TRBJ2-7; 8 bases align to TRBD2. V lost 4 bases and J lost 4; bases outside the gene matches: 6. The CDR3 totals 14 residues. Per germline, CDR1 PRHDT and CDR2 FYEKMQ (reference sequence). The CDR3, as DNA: TGTGCCAGCAGCTCCACCCAGCGGGGGTACGAGCAGTACTTC. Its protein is CASSSTQRGYEQYF.

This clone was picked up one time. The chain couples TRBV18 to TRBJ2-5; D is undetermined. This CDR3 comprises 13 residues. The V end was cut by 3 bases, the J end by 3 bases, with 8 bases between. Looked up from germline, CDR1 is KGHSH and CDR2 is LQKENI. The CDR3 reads CASSPSRKETQYF. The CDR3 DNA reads TGTGCCAGCTCACCTAGCCGGAAAGAGACCCAGTACTTC.

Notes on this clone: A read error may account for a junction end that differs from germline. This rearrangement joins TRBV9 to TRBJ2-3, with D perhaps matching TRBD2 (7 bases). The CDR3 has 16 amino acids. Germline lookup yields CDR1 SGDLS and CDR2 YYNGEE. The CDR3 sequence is CAGSVGQRGYTDTQYF. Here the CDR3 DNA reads TGTGCCGGCAGCGTAGGACAGCGGGGTTACACAGATACGCAGTATTTT. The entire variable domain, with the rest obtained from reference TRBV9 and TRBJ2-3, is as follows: DSGVTQTPKHLITATGQRVTLRCSPRSGDLSVYWYQQSLDQGLQFLIQYYNGEERAKGNILERFSAQQFPDLHSELNLSSLELGDSALYFCAGSVGQRGYTDTQYFGPGTRLTVL.

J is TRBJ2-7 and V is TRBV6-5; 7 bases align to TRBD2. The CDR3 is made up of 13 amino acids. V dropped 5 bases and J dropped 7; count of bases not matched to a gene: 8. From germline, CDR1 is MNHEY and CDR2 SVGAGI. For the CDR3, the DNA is TGTGCCAGCAGTGAAAGCTCCGGGAGGGAGCAGTACTTC. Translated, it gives CASSESSGREQYF.

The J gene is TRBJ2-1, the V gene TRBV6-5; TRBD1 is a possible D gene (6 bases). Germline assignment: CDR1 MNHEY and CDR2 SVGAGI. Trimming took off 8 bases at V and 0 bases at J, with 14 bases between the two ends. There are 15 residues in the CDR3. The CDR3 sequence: CASGADRSSYNEQFF. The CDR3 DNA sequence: TGTGCCAGCGGCGCCGACAGGAGCTCCTACAATGAGCAGTTCTTC.

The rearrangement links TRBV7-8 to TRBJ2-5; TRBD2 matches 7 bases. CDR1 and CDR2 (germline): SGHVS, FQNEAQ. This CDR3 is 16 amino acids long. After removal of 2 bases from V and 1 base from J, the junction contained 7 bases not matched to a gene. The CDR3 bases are TGTGCCAGCAGCTTAAGGGGTGGGAGGGGCCAAGAGACCCAGTACTTC. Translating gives CASSLRGGRGQETQYF.

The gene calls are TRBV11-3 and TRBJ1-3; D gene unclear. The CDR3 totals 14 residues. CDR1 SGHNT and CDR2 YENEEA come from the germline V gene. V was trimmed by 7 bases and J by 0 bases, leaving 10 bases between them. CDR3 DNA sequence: TGTGCCAGCAAGGCAACAAGCTCTGGAAACACCATATATTTT. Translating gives CASKATSSGNTIYF.

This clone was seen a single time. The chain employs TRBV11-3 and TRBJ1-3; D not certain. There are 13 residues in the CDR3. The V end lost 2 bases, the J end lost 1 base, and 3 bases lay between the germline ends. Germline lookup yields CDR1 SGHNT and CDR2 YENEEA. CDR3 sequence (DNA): TGTGCCAGCAGCTTACTATCTGGAAACACCATATATTTT. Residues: CASSLLSGNTIYF.

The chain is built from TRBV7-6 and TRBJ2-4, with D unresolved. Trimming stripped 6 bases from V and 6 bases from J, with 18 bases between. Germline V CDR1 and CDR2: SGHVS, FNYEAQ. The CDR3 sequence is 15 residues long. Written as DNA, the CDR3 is TGTGCCAGCAGTTTTGATCCCTCGGGCCTAAACATTCAGTACTTC. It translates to CASSFDPSGLNIQYF. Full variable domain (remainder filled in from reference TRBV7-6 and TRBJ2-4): GAGVSQSPRYKVTKRGQDVALRCDPISGHVSLYWYRQALGQGPEFLTYFNYEAQQDKSGLPNDRFSAERPEGSISTLTIQRTEQRDSAMYRCASSFDPSGLNIQYFGAGTRLSVL.

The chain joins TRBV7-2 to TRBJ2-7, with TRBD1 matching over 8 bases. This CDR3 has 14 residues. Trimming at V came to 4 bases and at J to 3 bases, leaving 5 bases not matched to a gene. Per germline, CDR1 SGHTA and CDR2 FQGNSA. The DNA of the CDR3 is TGTGCCAGCAGCTCCCGGACAGGGCTCTACGAGCAGTACTTC. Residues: CASSSRTGLYEQYF.

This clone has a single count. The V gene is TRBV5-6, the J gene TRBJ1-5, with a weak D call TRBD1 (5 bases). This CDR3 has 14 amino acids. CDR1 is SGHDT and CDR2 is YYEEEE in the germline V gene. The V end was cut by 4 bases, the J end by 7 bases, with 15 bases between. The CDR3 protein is CASSLRAGTQPQHF. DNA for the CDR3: TGTGCCAGCAGCCTACGAGCCGGGACCCAGCCCCAGCATTTT.

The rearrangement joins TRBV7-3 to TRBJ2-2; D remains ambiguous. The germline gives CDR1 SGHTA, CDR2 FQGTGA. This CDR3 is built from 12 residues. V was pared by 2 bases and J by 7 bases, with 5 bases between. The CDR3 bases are TGTGCCAGCAGCTTACGGAACGGGGAGCTGTTTTTT. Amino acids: CASSLRNGELFF.

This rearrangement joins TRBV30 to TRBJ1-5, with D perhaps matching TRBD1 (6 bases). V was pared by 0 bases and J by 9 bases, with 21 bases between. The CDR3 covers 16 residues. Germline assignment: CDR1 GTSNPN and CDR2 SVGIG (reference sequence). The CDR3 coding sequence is TGTGCCTGGAGTGTAACCGGACAGACGCGAATCGGGCCCCAGCATTTT. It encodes CAWSVTGQTRIGPQHF.

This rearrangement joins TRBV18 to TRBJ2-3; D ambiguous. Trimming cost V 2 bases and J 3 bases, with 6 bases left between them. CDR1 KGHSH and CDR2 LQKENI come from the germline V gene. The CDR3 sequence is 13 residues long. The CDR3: CASSPDVTDTQYF. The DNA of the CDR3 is TGTGCCAGCTCACCAGATGTAACAGATACGCAGTATTTT.

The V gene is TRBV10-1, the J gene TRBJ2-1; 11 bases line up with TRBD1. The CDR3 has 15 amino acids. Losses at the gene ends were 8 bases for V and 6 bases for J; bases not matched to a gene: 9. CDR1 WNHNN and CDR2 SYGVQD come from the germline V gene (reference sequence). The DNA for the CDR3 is TGCGCCAGCGGTTGGGACAGGGGGGCTCCCAATGAGCAGTTCTTC. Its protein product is CASGWDRGAPNEQFF.

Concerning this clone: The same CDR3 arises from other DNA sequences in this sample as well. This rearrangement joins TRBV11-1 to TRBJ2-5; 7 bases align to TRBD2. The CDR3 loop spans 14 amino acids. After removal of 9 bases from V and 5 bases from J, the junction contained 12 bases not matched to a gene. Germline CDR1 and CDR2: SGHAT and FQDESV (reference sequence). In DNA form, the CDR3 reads TGTGCCAGTAAGGGGAGGGCCCGGCAGGAGACCCAGTACTTC. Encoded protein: CASKGRARQETQYF. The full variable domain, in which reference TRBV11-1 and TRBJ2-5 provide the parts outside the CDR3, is EAEVAQSPRYKITEKSQAVAFWCDPISGHATLYWYRQILGQGPELLVQFQDESVVDDSQLPKDRFSAERLKGVDSTLKIQPAELGDSAMYLCASKGRARQETQYFGPGTRLLVL.

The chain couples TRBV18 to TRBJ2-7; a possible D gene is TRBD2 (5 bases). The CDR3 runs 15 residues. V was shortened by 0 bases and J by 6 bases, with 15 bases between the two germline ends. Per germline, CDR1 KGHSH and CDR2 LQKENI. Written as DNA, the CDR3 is TGTGCCAGCTCACCACCCGGGAAAAATGCCCTCGAGCAGTACTTC. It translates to CASSPPGKNALEQYF.

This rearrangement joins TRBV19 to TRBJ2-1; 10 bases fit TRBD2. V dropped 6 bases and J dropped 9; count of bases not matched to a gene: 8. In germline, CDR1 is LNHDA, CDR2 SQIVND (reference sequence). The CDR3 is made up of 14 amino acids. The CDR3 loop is CASRASGRASEQFF. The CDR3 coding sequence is TGTGCCAGTAGGGCCAGCGGGAGGGCCAGTGAGCAGTTCTTC.

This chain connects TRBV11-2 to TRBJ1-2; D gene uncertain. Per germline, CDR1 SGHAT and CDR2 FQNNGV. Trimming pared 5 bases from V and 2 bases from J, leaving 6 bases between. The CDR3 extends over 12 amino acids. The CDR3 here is CASSARNYGYTF. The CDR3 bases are TGTGCCAGCAGCGCCAGAAACTATGGCTACACCTTC.